Listed below are T cell receptor beta chains from one sample, sequenced in a study of T cells in Graves' hyperthyroidism and ophthalmopathy. TCRdb re-called the multiplex PCR reads with MiXCR, one entry per CDR3 protein. The table has about 290,000 distinct CDR3 sequences, less than 15% seen once. Sequenced sample: blood. These receptors all stem from a woman under 40 with Graves' hyperthyroidism that later progressed to Graves' ophthalmopathy. Both conserved end residues are part of each CDR3. A D gene is named only where the DNA matches it firmly. Expanded clones get a size class; other rows say once, few or many, or leave the size out.

d_call,j_call,v_call,clone_size,cdr3_aa,cdr3_nt
.,TRBJ1-4,TRBV15,.,CATSRVDRVKLFF,TGTGCCACCAGCAGAGTTGACAGAGTAAAACTGTTTTTT
.,TRBJ2-1,TRBV18,many,CASSPPFPDNEQFF,TGTGCCAGCTCACCACCATTCCCCGACAATGAGCAGTTCTTC
.,TRBJ1-4,TRBV27,many,CASRNTGTNEKLFF,TGTGCCAGCAGAAATACGGGAACTAATGAAAAACTGTTTTTT
TRBD2,TRBJ2-1,TRBV7-2,many,CASSPRTSGQSSYNEQFF,TGTGCCAGCAGCCCCCGGACTAGCGGGCAAAGCTCCTACAATGAGCAGTTCTTC
.,TRBJ2-1,TRBV28,.,CASTPPSGDERFF,TGTGCCAGCACCCCCCCCTCGGGCGATGAGCGGTTCTTC
TRBD2,TRBJ2-1,TRBV7-9,many,CASSSRLAGYGNEQFF,TGTGCCAGCAGCTCCAGACTAGCGGGATATGGTAATGAGCAGTTCTTC
.,TRBJ2-2,TRBV12-3/TRBV12-4,many,CASLIRGTGELFF,TGTGCCAGCCTAATCCGGGGCACCGGGGAGCTGTTTTTT
.,TRBJ1-3,TRBV30,few,CAWSYRVSGNTIYF,TGTGCCTGGAGTTACAGGGTGTCTGGAAACACCATATATTTT
TRBD2,TRBJ2-5,TRBV4-1,.,CASSQVGGTTPGEAQYF,TGCGCCAGCAGCCAAGTGGGGGGGACTACCCCAGGAGAGGCCCAGTACTTC
.,TRBJ2-1,TRBV24-1,.,CATSDLGSYNEQFF,TGTGCCACCAGTGATTTGGGCTCCTACAATGAGCAGTTCTTC
.,TRBJ1-5,TRBV6-1,.,CATRPDGLRQPQHF,TGTGCCACCAGACCTGACGGACTCCGTCAGCCCCAGCATTTT
.,TRBJ2-2,TRBV7-9,.,CASSFPLDGELFF,TGTGCCAGCAGCTTCCCCTTGGACGGGGAGCTGTTTTTT
.,TRBJ2-7,TRBV20-1,.,CSARNIRSPPSYEQYF,TGCAGTGCTAGAAATATAAGAAGTCCCCCCTCCTACGAGCAGTACTTC
.,TRBJ1-1,TRBV7-6,.,CASSYRGGGTTEAFF,TGTGCCAGCAGCTACCGGGGGGGCGGGACCACTGAAGCTTTCTTT
.,TRBJ1-1,TRBV27,many,CASSFSQLMNTEAFF,TGTGCCAGCAGTTTCTCGCAGCTCATGAACACTGAAGCTTTCTTT
TRBD2,TRBJ2-1,TRBV10-3,few,CAVSGRDNEQLF,TGTGCCGTCAGCGGGAGGGACAATGAGCAGCTCTTC
TRBD1,TRBJ2-7,TRBV24-1,many,CATSAPGQGNEQYF,TGTGCCACCAGTGCACCGGGACAGGGGAACGAGCAGTACTTC
TRBD2,TRBJ2-5,TRBV2,many,CASSETGSGRARETQYF,TGTGCCAGCAGTGAAACGGGAAGCGGGAGGGCCCGAGAGACCCAGTACTTC
.,TRBJ2-5,TRBV9,.,CASSVATGGGGETQYF,TGTGCCAGCAGCGTAGCTACAGGGGGCGGGGGGGAGACCCAGTACTTC
TRBD1,TRBJ2-3,TRBV27,.,CASSLARGSDTQYF,TGTGCCAGCAGTTTAGCCAGGGGGTCAGATACGCAGTATTTT
.,TRBJ1-1,TRBV5-5,many,CASSFTTDEAFF,TGTGCCAGCAGTTTTACGACAGATGAAGCTTTCTTT
.,TRBJ1-2,TRBV29-1,.,CSADVAGVNYGYTF,TGCAGCGCAGACGTCGCGGGTGTCAACTATGGCTACACCTTC
.,TRBJ1-6,TRBV4-2,many,CASNAPMAGHNSPLHF,TGTGCCAGCAACGCCCCAATGGCAGGGCATAATTCACCCCTCCACTTT
.,TRBJ1-1,TRBV7-2,many,CASSLWGGGAEAFF,TGTGCCAGCAGCTTATGGGGGGGGGGGGCCGAAGCTTTCTTT
.,TRBJ1-2,TRBV9,.,CASSPWTESNYGYTF,TGTGCCAGCAGCCCATGGACAGAGAGCAACTATGGCTACACCTTC
.,TRBJ1-3,TRBV30,many,CAWTRDRSSGNTIYF,TGTGCCTGGACCCGGGACCGGAGCTCTGGAAACACCATATATTTT
.,TRBJ2-1,TRBV7-3,few,CASSLVGSGNEQFF,TGTGCCAGCAGCTTAGTCGGTAGCGGCAATGAGCAGTTCTTC
.,TRBJ2-3,TRBV7-2,many,CASSLRGPLTASGEAQYF,TGTGCCAGCAGCTTACGCGGGCCTTTAACGGCGAGCGGCGAGGCGCAGTATTTT
.,TRBJ2-1,TRBV27,.,CAIGFYNEQFF,TGTGCCATAGGGTTCTACAATGAGCAGTTCTTC
.,TRBJ2-4,TRBV14,.,CASSQGGVRAKNIQYF,TGTGCCAGCAGCCAGGGGGGAGTCCGCGCCAAAAACATTCAGTACTTC
.,TRBJ2-7,TRBV6-1,many,CASSDGRPHEQYF,TGTGCCAGCAGCGATGGACGGCCCCACGAGCAGTACTTC
TRBD2,TRBJ2-5,TRBV20-1,many,CSARERGGRTQYF,TGCAGTGCTAGAGAGCGGGGGGGCCGGACCCAGTACTTC
TRBD1,TRBJ2-7,TRBV5-1,many,CASSVGTGSIEQYF,TGCGCCAGCAGCGTGGGGACAGGGTCCATCGAGCAGTACTTC
.,TRBJ1-1,TRBV7-2,many,CASSLATRGTEAFF,TGTGCCAGCAGCTTAGCGACAAGGGGTACTGAAGCTTTCTTT
.,TRBJ1-6,TRBV7-2,many,CASRQPGTANSPLHF,TGTGCCAGCAGGCAGCCGGGAACAGCAAATTCACCCCTCCACTTT
TRBD1,TRBJ2-7,TRBV4-3,many,CASSQDLQGVVEQYF,TGCGCCAGCAGCCAAGATCTACAGGGGGTGGTGGAGCAGTACTTC
.,TRBJ1-2,TRBV28,many,CASGTNRGYTF,TGTGCCAGCGGAACGAACCGCGGCTACACCTTC
.,TRBJ2-2,TRBV10-2,.,CASSPAFRGELFF,TGCGCCAGCTCACCCGCGTTTAGGGGGGAGCTGTTTTTT
TRBD2,TRBJ2-1,TRBV9,few,CASSVSGTSWNEQFF,TGTGCCAGCAGCGTATCCGGGACTAGCTGGAATGAGCAGTTCTTC
TRBD1,TRBJ2-7,TRBV19,.,CASNDPGQGYEQYF,TGTGCCAGTAACGATCCCGGACAGGGCTACGAGCAGTACTTC
.,TRBJ1-4,TRBV6-1,many,CASSVGGVDEKLFF,TGTGCCAGCAGTGTAGGAGGGGTAGATGAAAAACTGTTTTTT
TRBD2,TRBJ2-2,TRBV6-1,.,CASKTVLAGSGELFF,TGTGCCAGCAAGACGGTACTAGCGGGATCGGGGGAGCTGTTTTTT
.,TRBJ2-2,TRBV9,.,CASSGEIGELFF,TGTGCCAGCAGCGGAGAGATCGGGGAGCTGTTTTTT
.,TRBJ1-4,TRBV6-5,many,CASSYPSGGTTNEKLFF,TGTGCCAGCAGTTACCCAAGTGGAGGGACAACTAATGAAAAACTGTTTTTT
TRBD1,TRBJ2-7,TRBV12-3/TRBV12-4,once,CASTSGGQGNYEQYF,TGTGCCAGCACTTCCGGGGGACAGGGAAACTACGAGCAGTACTTC
.,TRBJ1-2,TRBV3-1,many,CASSRTGAWGYTF,TGTGCCAGCAGCCGGACGGGTGCCTGGGGCTACACCTTC
.,TRBJ2-7,TRBV27,few,CASSHPVGSSYEQYF,TGTGCCAGCAGTCACCCCGTGGGTAGCTCCTACGAGCAGTACTTC
.,TRBJ2-7,TRBV10-3,many,CAISEVYGYRWIYEQYF,TGTGCCATCAGTGAGGTCTACGGATACCGCTGGATCTACGAGCAGTACTTC
TRBD2,TRBJ2-1,TRBV27,many,CASSLGRLAGERGNEQFF,TGTGCCAGCAGTTTAGGCCGACTAGCGGGAGAAAGAGGCAATGAGCAGTTCTTC
TRBD1,TRBJ2-4,TRBV6-5,many,CASSDSEGANIQYF,TGTGCCAGCAGTGACTCCGAGGGGGCGAACATTCAGTACTTC
.,TRBJ2-7,TRBV29-1,many,CSVSRLGYEQYF,TGCAGCGTGTCGCGCTTGGGATACGAGCAGTACTTC
.,TRBJ2-5,TRBV18,many,CASSPLAGAKETQYF,TGTGCCAGCTCACCCCTGGCGGGGGCGAAAGAGACCCAGTACTTC
TRBD1,TRBJ2-2,TRBV28,.,CASSLWGRQGALFNTGELFF,TGTGCCAGCAGCTTATGGGGCCGACAGGGGGCCCTTTTTAACACCGGGGAGCTGTTTTTT
TRBD1,TRBJ1-5,TRBV15,many,CATSRDWAGGSNQPQHF,TGTGCCACCAGCAGAGATTGGGCAGGGGGTAGCAATCAGCCCCAGCATTTT
TRBD2,TRBJ2-7,TRBV2,many,CASRPREGGLLGEQYF,TGTGCCAGCAGACCTAGGGAGGGAGGGCTTTTGGGCGAGCAGTACTTC
TRBD2,TRBJ2-1,TRBV6-1,.,CASSSYVAGGVYNEQFF,TGTGCCAGCAGTTCCTATGTAGCGGGAGGTGTATACAATGAGCAGTTCTTC
.,TRBJ2-7,TRBV7-9,.,CASSLVAGRREQYF,TGTGCCAGCAGCTTAGTGGCGGGAAGGAGAGAGCAGTACTTC
.,TRBJ2-6,TRBV9,.,CASSPSEGINSGANVLTF,TGTGCCAGCAGCCCCTCAGAGGGGATAAACTCTGGGGCCAACGTCCTGACTTTC
.,TRBJ2-3,TRBV6-2/TRBV6-3,few,CASSYREHTQYF,TGTGCCAGCAGTTACAGGGAACATACGCAGTATTTT
.,TRBJ2-1,TRBV30,many,CAWSALGEQFF,TGTGCCTGGAGTGCCCTCGGTGAGCAGTTCTTC